This entry features one TCR beta chain sequence. The CDR3 has 17 residues. The germline V gene has CDR1 SGHDN and CDR2 FVKESK. The V gene end was trimmed by 1 base and the J gene end by 6 bases; junction bases not matched to a gene: 8. The sample originates from a study of blood T cell repertoires in COVID-19. As for the study in general: Specimens from acute and convalescent COVID-19 originated in the United States, Italy and Spain.

As processed by the authors: Quantification of nucleated cells was approximated via reference gene primer amplification. Clones were read by immunoSEQ multiplex PCR, and TCRdb kept only the in-frame ones, dropping some. V and J calls and clone size are copied from that table; D and trimming were computed from the DNA. The top ten clones hold more than 9.5% of a sample with around 300,000 clones, roughly 85% of them seen once. Input material: peripheral blood. The sequence was collected from an older woman with acute or convalescent COVID-19. V gene TRBV14 combines with J gene TRBJ2-3, with TRBD2 matching over 12 bases. The CDR3 loop reads CASSQGLAGVLRDTQYF. CDR3 nucleotide sequence: TGTGCCAGCAGCCAAGGACTAGCGGGGGTGTTGAGGGATACGCAGTATTTT.